Below, one T cell receptor beta chain is given with its context. Its target antigen remains unknown. No much larger clone is present one base from it, and per-base qualities are unavailable. These data come from a study of T cell repertoires in cytomegalovirus infection (dated by TCRdb to between 2018 and 2020). Turning to the overall study: Recently identified HLA-C-restricted CMV epitopes, whose presentation resists viral immunomodulation, were targeted by peptide stimulations together with well-studied HLA-B-restricted epitopes. The HLA type of each donor mattered for the analysis, because public TCR beta signatures pointed to carriage of CMV infection along with the matching HLA type.

The treatment or condition label of this sample denotes: in vitro stimulation with specific CMV peptide epitopes to enrich CMV-specific T cells. CDR1 MGHRA and CDR2 YSYEKL were looked up in the germline V gene. V gives up 2 bases and J gives up 1 base, and the segment between their germline ends measures 8 bases. The cysteine opens and the phenylalanine closes a CDR3 of 14 amino acids. This entry keeps only the CDR3 DNA: 42 bases, framed from base 1. The research as a whole found: The ex vivo response was dominated by HLA-C-restricted CMV-specific TCR beta clonotypes, and the single most frequent clonotype in two of eight donors was supplied by these HLA-C-restricted clonotypes. In both this cohort and an independent approximately 400-donor cohort, the cumulative frequency of public TCR beta family members distinguished carriers of CMV infection plus the relevant HLA type.

The instrument given in TCRdb is Illumina HiSeq 1500. TCRdb cleaned the public reads at Q25 with fastp, built clones with MiXCR and kept in-frame beta chains. When rows share a CDR3 protein, they turn into one entry using the most common DNA and genes. A total of approximately 300,000 distinct CDR3 sequences appear in this sample, around 25% of them only once. The ten top clones hold about 14% of the sample. The TCR comes from a human donor in good health (CMV status not recorded). Some clones in this sample may be carry-over from other donors' samples. Here the sequenced sample was cultured PBMCs, taken from culture after CMV antigen stimulation. The sequence links TRBV4-1 to TRBJ2-5, with the D gene not confidently named. The DNA reads as follows: TGCGCCAGCAGCCAAACAAACCTCCAAGAGACCCAGTACTTC. It is translated as CASSQTNLQETQYF.